A single TCR beta chain is shown here with its context. Its antigen is not identified. Despite likely unrecorded immune exposures, the donors were nominally healthy at the time of sampling. Both 60 Vbeta primers and 13 Jbeta primers went into the PCR. As handled by the study authors: An analysis performed later counted roughly 80 million unique TCR beta chains (approximately 10 million of them shared). Clones were read by immunoSEQ multiplex PCR, and TCRdb kept only the in-frame ones, dropping some. V, J and clone size are those of that table, while D and trimming were read from the DNA. This table holds under 200,000 clones, 65% to 90% found once. Trimming left V 0 bases short and J 6 bases short, with 10 bases between. Germline CDR1 SGHRS, CDR2 YFSETQ. The CDR3 is made up of 14 amino acids. The data belong to a study of cytomegalovirus exposure and HLA in healthy donors. Study-wide background: Prior work identified under 130 million unique TCR beta sequences in 190 million or so T cells.

Findings and limits, study-wide: Analyzed later, most CMV-associated TCR beta chains appeared HLA-restricted.

The TCR sequence derives from a woman in her forties or fifties in good health and CMV-seronegative. The V call is TRBV5-1, the J call TRBJ2-4; possible D gene TRBD2, 5 bases. Sequencing input: PBMCs. The CDR3 bases are TGCGCCAGCAGCTTGGCCCACGGAGGAAACATTCAGTACTTC. Its translation is CASSLAHGGNIQYF.